Described below is a single T cell receptor (beta chain) sequence and its context. Other DNA sequences in this sample translate to the same CDR3. Here immunoSEQ multiplex PCR was the method, and the copy in TCRdb shows in-frame clones only, minus some. The sample lists roughly 88,000 clones, 85% occurring once. The data belong to a study of control samples from healthy donors and cancer patients. V was pared by 7 bases and J by 5 bases, with 5 bases of the junction left unmatched. Looked up from germline, CDR1 is MNHEY and CDR2 is SVGAGI. This CDR3 comprises 13 residues. The sequence was obtained from a man younger than 40 in good health. The sequencing sample was made of blood. The chain employs TRBV6-5 and TRBJ2-5; TRBD2 agrees at 9 bases. In nucleotides, the CDR3 is TGTGCCAGCACCGTAAGCGGGGGGGAGACCCAGTACTTC. Encoded protein: CASTVSGGETQYF.